Shown below are 26 T cell receptor beta chains from a single sample sequenced in a study of Graves' ophthalmopathy and Graves' hyperthyroidism. Amplification targeted the TCR beta CDR3 regions, with RNA transcripts as the source material. An initial RT-PCR round employing HTBI primers preceded a second-round multiplex PCR. TCRdb ran MiXCR on the multiplex PCR reads and lists one entry per CDR3 protein. The sample yields hundreds of thousands of distinct CDR3 sequences, roughly 39% seen once. The specimen sequenced was peripheral blood. These receptor sequences come from an adult man with Graves' ophthalmopathy.

This clonotype has a count of ten or more. The genes are TRBV6-5 and TRBJ1-1, with D uncertain. Trimming cost V 7 bases and J 1 base, with 7 bases left between them. The CDR3 has 12 residues. Germline V gene lookup returns CDR1 MNHEY and CDR2 SVGAGI. The CDR3 DNA reads as TGTGCCAGCATTTCAAGGAACACTGAAGCTTTCTTT. The encoded protein is CASISRNTEAFF.

There are a few counts of this clonotype. This chain connects TRBV24-1 to TRBJ1-1; D uncertain. Germline-derived CDR1 and CDR2 are KGHDR and SFDVKD. This CDR3 is 15 amino acids long. V was cut by 5 bases and J by 3 bases, with 15 bases left in between. CDR3 amino acids: CATSGAGASDTEAFF. The CDR3 DNA reads as TGTGCCACCAGTGGGGCAGGAGCAAGTGACACTGAAGCTTTCTTT.

On this clonotype: Likely a read error: the CDR3 ends without its conserved phenylalanine or tryptophan. The DNA is left out, because the CDR3 cannot be placed on it with certainty; the CDR3 is given as TCRdb lists it. The chain employs TRBV25-1 and TRBJ1-1. The CDR3 has 9 residues if both end residues are counted. Germline V gene lookup returns CDR1 MGHDK and CDR2 SYGVNS. This CDR3 reads CASSESGGL.

The chain joins TRBV29-1 to TRBJ1-3; D is perhaps TRBD1 (6 bases). V was trimmed by 4 bases and J by 4 bases, leaving 14 bases between them. The germline CDR1 and CDR2 sequences are SQVTM and ANQGSEA. This CDR3 is 14 amino acids long. The CDR3 region is CSVGGGRGGNTIYF. The CDR3 DNA reads as TGCAGCGTTGGGGGGGGCCGAGGAGGAAACACCATATATTTT.

This clonotype was picked up a small number of times. The chain couples TRBV19 to TRBJ1-2; TRBD1 aligns across 9 bases. V lost 7 bases, J lost 6 bases, and 12 bases stayed unmatched. The germline V gene encodes CDR1 LNHDA and CDR2 SQIVND (reference sequence). The CDR3 consists of 15 residues. Here the CDR3 reads CASITTGQGFDGYTF. Written as DNA, the CDR3 is TGTGCCAGTATCACAACGGGACAGGGATTTGATGGCTACACCTTC.

The J gene is TRBJ1-4, the V gene TRBV20-1; D is unresolved. This CDR3 contains 15 residues. V lost 0 bases and J 8 bases, leaving 16 bases between the germline ends. Germline V gene sequence: CDR1 DFQATT, CDR2 SNEGSKA (reference sequence). The CDR3 reads CSARDRKGPWEKLFF. The CDR3 DNA sequence: TGCAGTGCTAGAGATCGAAAGGGCCCCTGGGAAAAACTGTTTTTT.

The V call is TRBV29-1, the J call TRBJ1-2; maybe TRBD1 (6 bases). Germline CDR1 and CDR2: SQVTM and ANQGSEA. There are 12 residues in the CDR3. Trimming left V 6 bases short and J 2 bases short, with 10 bases between. The CDR3 loop is CSVSGANYGYTF. CDR3 coding DNA: TGCAGCGTATCAGGGGCCAACTATGGCTACACCTTC.

In this sample, this clonotype turned up many times. The chain employs TRBV12-3 or TRBV12-4 and TRBJ2-7, with D uncertain. V gave up 7 bases and J gave up 0 bases, with 13 bases separating them. CDR3 size: 14 residues. CDR3: CASKRMDGSYEQYF. The CDR3 coding sequence is TGTGCCAGCAAGAGAATGGACGGCTCCTACGAGCAGTACTTC.

This clonotype was seen a handful of times. The chain uses TRBV6-1 and TRBJ1-5; a weak D match, TRBD1 (5 bases). The length of the CDR3 is 14 residues. Germline assignment: CDR1 MNHNS and CDR2 SASEGT. V was shortened by 5 bases and J by 11 bases, with 19 bases between the two germline ends. The CDR3 region is CASSSDAGGEAQHF. CDR3 sequence (DNA): TGTGCCAGCAGTTCGGACGCCGGAGGGGAGGCCCAGCATTTT.

This clonotype was observed at least ten times. The V call is TRBV12-3 or TRBV12-4, the J call TRBJ2-7, with TRBD1 matching 7 bases. V lost 6 bases and J lost 4; bases outside the gene matches: 0. The CDR3 contains 11 residues. The CDR3 DNA reads as TGTGCCAGCAGACAGGGGTACGAGCAGTACTTC. Amino acids: CASRQGYEQYF.

The chain recombines TRBV4-1 with TRBJ1-1; 7 bases fit TRBD1. Germline V lookup: CDR1 MGHRA, CDR2 YSYEKL. J lost 3 bases, V lost 3 bases, and 7 bases had no gene match. This CDR3 is built from 15 residues. The CDR3 is CASSHLGQVDTEAFF. The CDR3 DNA follows: TGCGCCAGCAGCCACCTTGGACAGGTTGACACTGAAGCTTTCTTT.

A few counts support this clonotype. The chain employs TRBV11-2 and TRBJ2-2; D unclear. The CDR3 is 15 amino acids. Germline V gene data show CDR1 as SGHAT and CDR2 as FQNNGV. With 5 bases removed from V and 3 bases from J, the gap between germline ends came to 13 bases. CDR3 loop: CASSLRNSDTGELFF. CDR3 DNA: TGTGCCAGCAGCCTCCGAAACTCAGACACCGGGGAGCTGTTTTTT.

Note on this clonotype: This sequence may be a read error, since a much larger clone differs from it by one base. This chain joins TRBV5-1 and TRBJ2-7; 9 positions agree with TRBD1. CDR3 length: 14 residues. CDR1 is SGHRS, CDR2 YFSETQ, per germline. Losses at the gene ends were 0 bases for V and 6 bases for J; bases not matched to a gene: 4. This CDR3 is CASSLEGQGREQYF. In DNA form, the CDR3 reads TGCGCCAGCAGCTTGGAGGGACAGGGCCGCGAGCAGTACTTC.

This clonotype has a count of ten or more. The V and J genes are TRBV10-2 and TRBJ2-7; a weak D match, TRBD2 (6 bases). The CDR3 is 16 amino acids. Trimming cost V 0 bases and J 3 bases, with 15 bases left between them. Looked up from germline, CDR1 is WSHSY and CDR2 is SAAADI. The chain's CDR3 is CASSESNPSGRYEQYF. The CDR3 nucleotides read TGCGCCAGCAGTGAGTCAAACCCCAGCGGGCGCTACGAGCAGTACTTC.

The V gene is TRBV20-1, the J gene TRBJ1-2, with D possibly being TRBD1 (5 bases). Germline CDR1 is DFQATT and CDR2 is SNEGSKA (reference sequence). The CDR3 has 12 amino acids. The V end was cut by 5 bases, the J end by 9 bases, with 16 bases between. CDR3 sequence (DNA): TGCAGTGCTGGGGGATTACAGAGTAGCTACACCTTC. This gives the protein CSAGGLQSSYTF.

As concerns this clonotype: A read error may produce the germline difference seen at one junction end. The chain employs TRBV10-3 and TRBJ2-7, with D possibly being TRBD2 (5 bases). The germline gives CDR1 ENHRY, CDR2 SYGVKD. The CDR3 runs to 14 residues. The CDR3 protein is CASSSLEESYEQYF. The DNA for the CDR3 is TGTGCCAGCAGTTCACTAGAGGAGTCCTACGAGCAGTACTTC.

This clonotype was picked up many times. The rearrangement uses TRBV9 and TRBJ2-5; D gene uncertain. Germline CDR1 SGDLS, CDR2 YYNGEE. Deletions cut 0 bases from V and 1 base from J, with 7 bases between. The CDR3 contains 14 residues. CDR3 sequence (DNA): TGTGCCAGCAGCGTAGGTGAATTCCAAGAGACCCAGTACTTC. Translation: CASSVGEFQETQYF.

This clonotype was found many times. The genes are TRBV12-3 or TRBV12-4 and TRBJ1-5; TRBD1 is a possible D gene (6 bases). The V gene lost 5 bases and the J gene lost 7 bases, with 15 bases spanning the gap. The CDR3 has 14 residues. The CDR3, as DNA: TGTGCCAGCAGTCCAGACAGGCTGGAGCAGCCCCAGCATTTT. Its protein product is CASSPDRLEQPQHF.

This sequence joins TRBV12-3 or TRBV12-4 and TRBJ2-2; D may correspond to TRBD1 or TRBD2 (5 bases each). CDR3 length equals 15 residues. Trimming took 4 bases from V and 1 from J, leaving 10 bases between them. CDR3 nucleotide sequence: TGTGCCAGCAGTTACGGGACCCTGAACACCGGGGAGCTGTTTTTT. Protein: CASSYGTLNTGELFF.

Concerning this clonotype itself: One end of the junction is discordant with germline, which a read error may explain. The V call is TRBV29-1, the J call TRBJ1-3; D is unclear. The germline CDR1 and CDR2 sequences are SQVTM and ANQGSEA. There are 13 residues in the CDR3. The CDR3 region is CSVGEVSGNTICF. CDR3 coding DNA: TGCAGCGTTGGAGAGGTGTCTGGAAACACCATATGTTTT. The variable domain in full, completed from reference TRBV29-1 and TRBJ1-3, reads SAVISQKPSRDICQRGTSLTIQCQVDSQVTMMFWYRQQPGQSLTLIATANQGSEATYESGFVIDKFPISRPNLTFSTLTVSNMSPEDSSIYLCSVGEVSGNTICFGEGSWLTVV.

In regard to this clonotype: A much bigger clone sits one base away, suggesting this may be a read error. The chain links TRBV7-3 to TRBJ2-7; 7 positions agree with TRBD2. The CDR3 loop spans 13 amino acids. In germline, CDR1 is SGHTA, CDR2 FQGTGA. CDR3 coding DNA: TGTGCCAGCGCCGTAGGACCCGCGGGGGAGCAGTGCTTC. It translates to CASAVGPAGEQCF.

This clonotype occurred many times. The rearrangement links TRBV6-4 to TRBJ1-5, with D possibly matching TRBD1 (5 bases). CDR3 size: 13 residues. Germline V gene sequence: CDR1 MRHNA, CDR2 SNTAGT. V lost 2 bases, J lost 9 bases, and 11 bases lay in between. The CDR3: CASSDQGGGPQHF. As DNA, the CDR3 is TGTGCCAGCAGTGACCAGGGAGGAGGGCCCCAGCATTTT.

Turning to this clonotype: A much larger clone differs by one base, so this may be a read error. The chain is built from TRBV6-6 and TRBJ1-4; 9 bases map to TRBD1. Germline V gene lookup returns CDR1 MNHNY and CDR2 SVGAGI (reference sequence). This CDR3 comprises 16 residues. CDR3 residues: CASRTGGRPKNEELFF. CDR3 nucleotide sequence: TGTGCCAGCAGGACAGGGGGGCGCCCGAAGAATGAAGAACTGTTTTTT.

This clonotype was detected many times. The chain links TRBV7-2 to TRBJ2-7; 8 nucleotides align to TRBD2. The CDR3 loop spans 16 amino acids. Germline CDR1 and CDR2: SGHTA and FQGNSA. V dropped 0 bases and J dropped 4; count of bases not matched to a gene: 8. For the CDR3, the DNA is TGTGCCAGCAGCTTAGCTCCAAGCGGGAGTCGATACGAGCAGTACTTC. This encodes CASSLAPSGSRYEQYF.

The chain recombines TRBV25-1 with TRBJ1-3; 7 nucleotides align to TRBD1. The trim removed 6 bases at V and 2 bases at J, leaving 7 bases unmatched. Germline V gene data show CDR1 as MGHDK and CDR2 as SYGVNS. The CDR3 consists of 15 residues. The CDR3 here is CASSQSDRAGNTIYF. As DNA, the CDR3 is TGTGCCAGCAGCCAATCCGACAGGGCTGGAAACACCATATATTTT.

The chain combines TRBV15 with TRBJ2-2; 9 nucleotides line up with TRBD1. The germline V gene encodes CDR1 LNHNV and CDR2 YYDKDF (reference sequence). The CDR3 is made up of 16 amino acids. J gave up 3 bases and V 0 bases, and 2 bases lay outside the gene matches. The CDR3 DNA follows: TGTGCCACCAGCAGAGAGGACAGGGGATACACCGGGGAGCTGTTTTTT. It translates to CATSREDRGYTGELFF.